The rows below give T cell receptor beta chains drawn from one sample of a study of blood T cell repertoires in COVID-19. Here immunoSEQ multiplex PCR was the method, and the copy in TCRdb shows in-frame clones only, minus some. In the table there are roughly 43,000 clones, almost 85% of which are singletons. The material sequenced was peripheral blood. These TCRs come from a woman aged 60-70 years with acute or convalescent COVID-19. CDR3s include the opening cysteine and the closing phenylalanine or tryptophan. The D gene is left open where the match is weak. Size tells how often a clone was seen (once, few, many) or the class of an expanded clone, and some rows leave it out.

>TRBV19|TRBJ2-3|NA|NA
TGTGCCAGTAGTATCCCTACTCCCGGCACAGATACGCAGTATTTT
CASSIPTPGTDTQYF
>TRBV5-5|TRBJ2-1|TRBD2|NA
TGTGCCAGCAGCTTGACTATGAGGCGGGGGGGCCTGGTTGAGCAGTTCTTC
CASSLTMRRGGLVEQFF
>TRBV18|TRBJ1-5|NA|NA
TGTGCCAGCTCACCACACCCGCTGAGGAATCAGCCCCAGCATTTT
CASSPHPLRNQPQHF
>TRBV19|TRBJ2-7|NA|once
TGTGCCAGTAGTAACCAAAAGGGGTACGAGCAGTACTTC
CASSNQKGYEQYF
>TRBV6-5|TRBJ1-1|TRBD1|NA
TGTGCCAGCAGTTACTCGTGGCAGGGGGCCACTGAAGCTTTCTTT
CASSYSWQGATEAFF
>TRBV27|TRBJ2-2|NA|NA
TGTGCCAGCAGCCCCCCGGGTGGCGGGGAGCTGTTTTTT
CASSPPGGGELFF
>TRBV24-1|TRBJ2-1|TRBD1|once
TGTGCCACCACTCCCGGGACAGGGGGCAATGAGCAGTTCTTC
CATTPGTGGNEQFF
>TRBV9|TRBJ1-2|NA|NA
TGTGCCAGCAGCGTGGCTCCCCAGGAGGCCTATGGCTACACCTTC
CASSVAPQEAYGYTF
>TRBV30|TRBJ2-7|NA|NA
TGTGCCTGGAGCCTCGAGGCGGGGAGGGAGCAGTACTTC
CAWSLEAGREQYF
>TRBV5-1|TRBJ1-3|NA|NA
TGCGCCAGCAGCTTGGAAGCGGGGTCTGGAAACACCATATATTTT
CASSLEAGSGNTIYF
>TRBV29-1|TRBJ2-2|NA|NA
TGCAGCGTTGGGGGACAATGGAACACCGGGGAGCTGTTTTTT
CSVGGQWNTGELFF
>TRBV5-6|TRBJ1-6|NA|NA
TGTGCCAGCAGCTCTACGGGAGATAATTCACCCCTCCACTTT
CASSSTGDNSPLHF
>TRBV19|TRBJ1-2|NA|NA
TGTGCCAGTAGTATTATGCAGGGTAATGGCTACACCTTC
CASSIMQGNGYTF
>TRBV19|TRBJ1-1|NA|few
TGTGCCACAGACACAGGGTCGAACACTGAAGCTTTCTTT
CATDTGSNTEAFF
>TRBV5-1|TRBJ1-2|NA|once
TGCGCCAGCAGCCCAGGGGCGGAGAACTATGGCTACACCTTC
CASSPGAENYGYTF
>TRBV7-9|TRBJ2-3|TRBD1|NA
TGTGCCAGCAGCCCGGACAGGGGAGATACGCAGTATTTT
CASSPDRGDTQYF
>TRBV10-3|TRBJ2-7|NA|NA
TGTGCCATCAGTGCGGCAGGAATCAGGGGGGACTTTTACGAGCAGTACTTC
CAISAAGIRGDFYEQYF
>TRBV27|TRBJ1-4|TRBD1|NA
TGTGCCAGCCGACAGGGGGCGAGTGAAAAACTGTTTTTT
CASRQGASEKLFF
>TRBV7-8|TRBJ1-5|NA|NA
TGTGCCAGCAGCGAGACAGCCATTAATCAGCCCCAGCATTTT
CASSETAINQPQHF
>TRBV3-1/TRBV3-2|TRBJ2-5|NA|NA
TGTGCCAGCAGCTTAGCGGGACAGGGAGGTGAGACCCAGTACTTC
CASSLAGQGGETQYF
>TRBV19|TRBJ1-4|NA|NA
TGTGCCAGTAGCCCTACAGGCTCAACTAATGAAAAACTGTTTTTT
CASSPTGSTNEKLFF
>TRBV29-1|TRBJ1-3|NA|NA
TGCAGCGGTGGGACGGCTACGGGGGGCACCATATATTTT
CSGGTATGGTIYF
>TRBV12-3/TRBV12-4|TRBJ1-1|NA|once
TGTGTGAACCGGCGTGAGGGAACTGAAGCTTTCTTT
CVNRREGTEAFF
>TRBV3-1/TRBV3-2|TRBJ1-1|NA|NA
TGTGCCAGCAGCCTTCGAGAGGGAAACACTGAAGCTTTCTTT
CASSLREGNTEAFF
>TRBV5-6|TRBJ1-3|NA|NA
TGTGCCAGCAGCTCCTACAAGCCGGGCGGAGGCTCTGGAAACACCATATATTTT
CASSSYKPGGGSGNTIYF
>TRBV27|TRBJ2-7|NA|NA
TGTGCCAGCAGTTTGGTGGCCGCCTACGAGCAGTACTTC
CASSLVAAYEQYF
>TRBV30|TRBJ2-3|NA|NA
TGTGCCTGGAGAACAGGGATAGATACGCAGTATTTT
CAWRTGIDTQYF
>TRBV7-2|TRBJ2-1|TRBD2|NA
TGTGCCAGCTCCCCCAGAGGGACTAGCGGGGGGTGGGAGCAGTTCTTC
CASSPRGTSGGWEQFF
>TRBV3-1/TRBV3-2|TRBJ2-7|NA|NA
TGTGCCAGCAGCCAGCAGGGGTTGAGTACCTACGAGCAGTACTTC
CASSQQGLSTYEQYF
>TRBV19|TRBJ2-3|TRBD1|few
TGTGCCAGTAGGAATGACAGGGGCCCAGATACGCAGTATTTT
CASRNDRGPDTQYF
>TRBV10-1|TRBJ2-1|NA|NA
TGCGCCAGTCCGACTATGACCTACAATGAGCAGTTCTTC
CASPTMTYNEQFF
>TRBV10-1|TRBJ2-7|NA|NA
TGCGCCAGCAGTGAGGGGGGGTGGGACAGAACAATCCACGAGCAGTACTTC
CASSEGGWDRTIHEQYF
>TRBV11-2|TRBJ2-4|TRBD2|NA
TGTGCCAGCAGCACTACTAGCGGGCTAGCCAAAAACATTCAGTACTTC
CASSTTSGLAKNIQYF
>TRBV4-3|TRBJ1-3|TRBD1|NA
TGCGCCAGCAGCCCCCGGACAGGGGAGGGCGGAAACACCATATATTTT
CASSPRTGEGGNTIYF
>TRBV6-1|TRBJ1-2|NA|NA
TGTGCCAGCAGTGACAGAACTAACTATGGCTACACCTTC
CASSDRTNYGYTF
>TRBV7-9|TRBJ2-6|TRBD1|NA
TGTGCCAGCGCTAGACCAGGGGGTATGTCTGGGGCCAACGTCCTGACTTTC
CASARPGGMSGANVLTF
>TRBV11-2|TRBJ2-7|NA|NA
TGTGCCAGCAGCACAAAGTACGAGCAGTACTTC
CASSTKYEQYF